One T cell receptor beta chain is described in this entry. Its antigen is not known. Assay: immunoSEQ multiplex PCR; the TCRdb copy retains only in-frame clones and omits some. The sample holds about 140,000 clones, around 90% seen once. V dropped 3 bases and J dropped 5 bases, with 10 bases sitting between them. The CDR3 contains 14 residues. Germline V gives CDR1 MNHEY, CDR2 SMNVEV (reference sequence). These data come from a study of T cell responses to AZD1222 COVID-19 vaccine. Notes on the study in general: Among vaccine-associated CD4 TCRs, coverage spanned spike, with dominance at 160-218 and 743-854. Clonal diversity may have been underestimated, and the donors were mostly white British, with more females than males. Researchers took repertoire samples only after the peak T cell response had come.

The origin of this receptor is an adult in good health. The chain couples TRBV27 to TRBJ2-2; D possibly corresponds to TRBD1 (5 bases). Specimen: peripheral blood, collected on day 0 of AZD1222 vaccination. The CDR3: CASSFAGPTGELFF. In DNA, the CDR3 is TGTGCCAGCAGTTTCGCAGGGCCGACCGGGGAGCTGTTTTTT.